These T cell receptor beta chains were read from a single sample in a study of technical replicates of blood from a few donors. Using immunoSEQ multiplex PCR, the repertoire was profiled, and TCRdb retains in-frame clones only, with some absent. The repertoire holds approximately 75,000 clones, with roughly four fifths as singletons. Sequenced material: PBMCs. These receptors were taken from a human donor in good health. Some clones in this sample may be carry-over from other donors' samples. Both conserved end residues are part of each CDR3. A D gene is named only where the DNA matches it firmly. Size values are once, few and many counts, or a class for expanded clones, and some rows have none.

TRBJ1-2 | NA | TRBV7-2 | NA | CASSLYSLGYTF | TGTGCCAGCAGCCTATACAGCCTTGGCTACACCTTC
TRBJ2-5 | NA | TRBV7-7 | TRBD1 | CASSQNGQGQETQYF | TGTGCCAGCAGCCAAAACGGACAGGGTCAAGAGACCCAGTACTTC
TRBJ1-3 | few | TRBV6-1 | NA | CASSQTGGNTIYF | TGTGCCAGCAGCCAGACAGGTGGAAACACCATATATTTT
TRBJ1-1 | NA | TRBV30 | NA | CAWSVGGGTEAFF | TGTGCCTGGAGTGTGGGCGGGGGCACTGAAGCTTTCTTT
TRBJ2-2 | NA | TRBV27 | TRBD2 | CASSLAGGPGTGELFF | TGTGCCAGCAGTTTAGCGGGAGGGCCGGGTACCGGGGAGCTGTTTTTT
TRBJ2-1 | NA | TRBV7-7 | NA | CASSSLAGALYNEQFF | TGTGCCAGCAGCTCCCTCGCGGGGGCGTTATACAATGAGCAGTTCTTC
TRBJ1-1 | once | TRBV30 | NA | CAWANSENTEAFF | TGTGCCTGGGCAAACAGTGAAAACACTGAAGCTTTCTTT
TRBJ2-7 | NA | TRBV2 | NA | CASSGSGGSSYEQYF | TGTGCCAGCAGTGGAAGTGGAGGGAGCTCCTACGAGCAGTACTTC
TRBJ2-3 | NA | TRBV11-2 | NA | CASSRGLPGADTQYF | TGTGCCAGCAGCCGGGGTCTACCGGGAGCGGATACGCAGTATTTT
TRBJ1-2 | few | TRBV19 | NA | CASSIGKRKNYGYTF | TGTGCCAGTAGTATTGGTAAGCGGAAGAACTATGGCTACACCTTC
TRBJ1-1 | NA | TRBV29-1 | NA | CSVAWTDTEAFF | TGCAGCGTCGCCTGGACAGACACTGAAGCTTTCTTT
TRBJ1-2 | NA | TRBV7-9 | TRBD1 | CASSLVGTGFGYTF | TGTGCCAGCAGCTTAGTCGGGACAGGGTTTGGCTACACCTTC
TRBJ2-3 | NA | TRBV7-9 | NA | CASSLPSDTQYF | TGTGCCAGCAGCTTACCTTCAGATACGCAGTATTTT
TRBJ2-5 | NA | TRBV6-5 | NA | CASSYLAGRETQYF | TGTGCCAGCAGTTATCTGGCCGGGAGAGAGACCCAGTACTTC
TRBJ1-3 | NA | TRBV4-1 | NA | CASSQDRLSGNTIYF | TGCGCCAGCAGCCAAGATCGACTCTCTGGAAACACCATATATTTT
TRBJ2-5 | few | TRBV19 | NA | CASSISGRRQETQYF | TGTGCCAGTAGTATATCAGGGCGTCGCCAAGAGACCCAGTACTTC
TRBJ1-1 | NA | TRBV6-8 | NA | CASSYLEIGLPNTEAFF | TGTGCCAGCAGTTACTTGGAAATTGGGCTCCCGAACACTGAAGCTTTCTTT
TRBJ1-2 | NA | TRBV7-9 | NA | CASSFSGDGYTF | TGTGCCAGCAGCTTTTCAGGGGATGGCTACACCTTC
TRBJ1-6 | few | TRBV28 | NA | CASSRPAEIPLHF | TGTGCCAGCAGTCGCCCAGCGGAAATACCCCTCCACTTT
TRBJ2-7 | NA | TRBV5-6 | NA | CASSPIGSYEQYF | TGTGCCAGCAGCCCTATCGGGTCCTACGAGCAGTACTTC
TRBJ1-6 | NA | TRBV12-5 | NA | CASGQENHNSPLHF | TGTGCTAGTGGACAGGAGAACCATAATTCACCCCTCCACTTT
TRBJ2-7 | NA | TRBV5-6 | NA | CASSFRQGRDEQYF | TGTGCCAGCAGCTTTAGACAGGGGAGGGACGAGCAGTACTTC
TRBJ2-7 | NA | TRBV7-9 | TRBD2 | CASSILTSGSNEQYF | TGTGCCAGCAGCATTCTGACTAGCGGGAGTAACGAGCAGTACTTC
TRBJ1-4 | NA | TRBV7-9 | NA | CASSSINEKLFF | TGTGCCAGCAGCTCAATTAATGAAAAACTGTTTTTT
TRBJ1-6 | NA | TRBV2 | TRBD1 | CASSEARTGNSPLHF | TGTGCCAGCAGTGAAGCTAGGACAGGGAATTCACCCCTCCACTTT
TRBJ2-1 | NA | TRBV7-3 | TRBD2 | CASSLLGLAGGDNEQFF | TGTGCCAGCAGCTTATTGGGACTAGCGGGAGGAGACAATGAGCAGTTCTTC
TRBJ1-2 | NA | TRBV29-1 | NA | CSATGTYSGYTF | TGCAGCGCCACCGGGACTTATAGTGGCTACACCTTC
TRBJ2-1 | NA | TRBV29-1 | NA | CSSKRRGGSSYNEQFF | TGCAGCTCGAAACGGAGGGGCGGTAGCTCCTACAATGAGCAGTTCTTC
TRBJ2-7 | NA | TRBV25-1 | NA | CASSDEDSPSYEQYF | TGTGCCAGCAGTGATGAGGACAGTCCCTCCTACGAGCAGTACTTC
TRBJ1-1 | NA | TRBV6-6 | NA | CASGGHMNTEAFF | TGTGCCAGCGGCGGACATATGAACACTGAAGCTTTCTTT
TRBJ2-7 | NA | TRBV6-1 | TRBD1 | CASNTGQRSEFRYF | TGTGCCAGCAACACGGGACAGCGGTCGGAGTTTCGGTACTTC
TRBJ2-5 | NA | TRBV2 | TRBD2 | CASSLTLAGGRETQYF | TGTGCCAGCAGCCTTACTCTAGCGGGGGGGCGGGAGACCCAGTACTTC
TRBJ2-2 | NA | TRBV7-3 | NA | CASSLSPGLPTGELFF | TGTGCCAGCAGCTTAAGTCCAGGGTTACCCACCGGGGAGCTGTTTTTT
TRBJ2-7 | NA | TRBV30 | TRBD1 | CAWRRGQGAYEQYF | TGTGCCTGGAGACGAGGGCAGGGGGCCTACGAGCAGTACTTC
TRBJ1-6 | NA | TRBV5-1 | TRBD1 | CASSLTEGAGNSPLHF | TGCGCCAGCAGCTTGACGGAGGGGGCAGGGAATTCACCCCTCCACTTT
TRBJ2-7 | once | TRBV27 | NA | CASSSTGIYEQYF | TGTGCCAGCAGTTCAACAGGGATCTACGAGCAGTACTTC
TRBJ1-2 | NA | TRBV27 | TRBD1 | CASSLYPDRGYGYTF | TGTGCCAGCAGTTTATACCCGGACAGGGGGTATGGCTACACCTTC
TRBJ2-3 | NA | TRBV7-9 | TRBD1 | CASSQDARQGTQYF | TGTGCCAGCAGCCAGGATGCTAGACAGGGAACGCAGTATTTT
TRBJ2-7 | NA | TRBV7-9 | NA | CASSLSAGFWEQYF | TGTGCCAGCAGCTTATCCGCGGGCTTTTGGGAGCAGTACTTC
TRBJ2-7 | NA | TRBV7-2 | TRBD2 | CASSLIGGGNEQYF | TGTGCCAGCAGCTTAATTGGGGGGGGGAACGAGCAGTACTTC
TRBJ1-1 | NA | TRBV9 | NA | CASSVVQTGEAFF | TGTGCCAGCAGCGTAGTCCAGACCGGGGAAGCTTTCTTT
TRBJ1-5 | NA | TRBV4-2 | NA | CASSQGDLLYSNQPQHF | TGTGCCAGCAGCCAAGGGGACTTACTATATAGCAATCAGCCCCAGCATTTT
TRBJ1-1 | many | TRBV9 | NA | CASSVAGNTEAFF | TGTGCCAGCAGCGTAGCAGGGAACACTGAAGCTTTCTTT
TRBJ2-1 | NA | TRBV6-6 | NA | CASSSTGLVKIEQFF | TGTGCCAGCAGTTCCACGGGACTTGTGAAGATTGAGCAGTTCTTC
TRBJ2-7 | NA | TRBV5-1 | TRBD1 | CASSMGRGQEQYF | TGCGCCAGCAGTATGGGCAGGGGGCAAGAGCAGTACTTC